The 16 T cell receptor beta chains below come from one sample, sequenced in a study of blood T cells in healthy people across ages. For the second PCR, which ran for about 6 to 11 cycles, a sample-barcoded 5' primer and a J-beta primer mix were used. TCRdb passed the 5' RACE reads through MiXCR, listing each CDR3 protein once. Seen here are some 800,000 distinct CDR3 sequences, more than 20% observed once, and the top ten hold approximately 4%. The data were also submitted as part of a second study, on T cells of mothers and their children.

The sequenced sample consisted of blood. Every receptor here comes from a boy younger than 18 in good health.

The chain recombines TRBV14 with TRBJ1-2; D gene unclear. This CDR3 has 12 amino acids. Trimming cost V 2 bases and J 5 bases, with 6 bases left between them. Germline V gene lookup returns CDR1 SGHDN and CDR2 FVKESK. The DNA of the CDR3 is TGTGCCAGCAGCCAATCCAGATATGGCTACACCTTC. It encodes CASSQSRYGYTF. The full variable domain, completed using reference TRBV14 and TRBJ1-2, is EAGVTQFPSHSVIEKGQTVTLRCDPISGHDNLYWYRRVMGKEIKFLLHFVKESKQDESGMPNNRFLAERTGGTYSTLKVQPAELEDSGVYFCASSQSRYGYTFGSGTRLTVV.

CDR3 amino acids: CASSLGGGRVSKNIQYF. CDR3 DNA sequence: TGTGCCAGCAGCTTAGGGGGAGGGCGTGTGAGCAAAAACATTCAGTACTTC. The rearrangement uses TRBV7-6 and TRBJ2-4, with TRBD2 matching 7 bases. V gave up 1 base and J gave up 3 bases; unmatched junction bases: 9. This CDR3 is 17 amino acids long. Germline loops: CDR1 SGHVS, CDR2 FNYEAQ.

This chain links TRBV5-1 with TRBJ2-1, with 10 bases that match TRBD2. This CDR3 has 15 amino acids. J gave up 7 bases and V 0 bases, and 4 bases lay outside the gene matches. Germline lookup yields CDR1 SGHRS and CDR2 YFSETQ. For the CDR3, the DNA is TGCGCCAGCAGCTTGGAAGCGGGGGGGGGAAATGAGCAGTTCTTC. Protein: CASSLEAGGGNEQFF.

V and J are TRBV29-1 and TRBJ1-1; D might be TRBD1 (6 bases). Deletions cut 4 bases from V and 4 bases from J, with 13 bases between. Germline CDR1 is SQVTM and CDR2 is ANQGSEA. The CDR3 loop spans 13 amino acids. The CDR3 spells CSVAWGGSTEAFF. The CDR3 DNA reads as TGCAGCGTTGCATGGGGGGGCTCCACTGAAGCTTTCTTT.

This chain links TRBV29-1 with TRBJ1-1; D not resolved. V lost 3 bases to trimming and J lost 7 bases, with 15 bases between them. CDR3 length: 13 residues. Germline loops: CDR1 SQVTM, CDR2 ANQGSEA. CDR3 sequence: CSVEGPSGIEAFF. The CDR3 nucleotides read TGCAGCGTTGAGGGCCCCTCTGGCATTGAAGCTTTCTTT. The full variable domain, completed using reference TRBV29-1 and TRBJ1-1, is SAVISQKPSRDICQRGTSLTIQCQVDSQVTMMFWYRQQPGQSLTLIATANQGSEATYESGFVIDKFPISRPNLTFSTLTVSNMSPEDSSIYLCSVEGPSGIEAFFGQGTRLTVV.

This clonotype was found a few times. The CDR3 sequence: CASREGTSGIQEQYF. In nucleotides, the CDR3 is TGCGCCAGCAGAGAGGGGACTAGCGGGATTCAAGAGCAGTACTTC. V usage is TRBV5-1 and J usage is TRBJ2-7; 13 nucleotides match TRBD2. Germline V gene lookup returns CDR1 SGHRS and CDR2 YFSETQ. The CDR3 consists of 15 residues. The V and J ends lost 5 bases and 7 bases, in that order; junction bases with no gene match: 9.

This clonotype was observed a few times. The CDR3 nucleotides are TGTGCCAGCAGCCAAAGTAGGCGGGAGACCCAGTACTTC. Encoded protein: CASSQSRRETQYF. This chain joins TRBV7-2 and TRBJ2-5; unclear D gene. The germline CDR1 and CDR2 sequences are SGHTA and FQGNSA. This CDR3 spans 13 amino acids. V shed 5 bases and J shed 5 bases, with 12 bases lying between them. The full variable domain, completed using reference TRBV7-2 and TRBJ2-5, is GAGVSQSPSNKVTEKGKDVELRCDPISGHTALYWYRQSLGQGLEFLIYFQGNSAPDKSGLPSDRFSAERTGGSVSTLTIQRTQQEDSAVYLCASSQSRRETQYFGPGTRLLVL.

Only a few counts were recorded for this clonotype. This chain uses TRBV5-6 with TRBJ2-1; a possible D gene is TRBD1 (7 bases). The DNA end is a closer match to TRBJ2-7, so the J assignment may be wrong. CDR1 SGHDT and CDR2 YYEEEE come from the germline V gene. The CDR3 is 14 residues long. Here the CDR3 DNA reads TGTGCCAGCAGCCCCATGGACAGGAGGGGCGAGCAGTACTTC. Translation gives CASSPMDRRGEQYF.

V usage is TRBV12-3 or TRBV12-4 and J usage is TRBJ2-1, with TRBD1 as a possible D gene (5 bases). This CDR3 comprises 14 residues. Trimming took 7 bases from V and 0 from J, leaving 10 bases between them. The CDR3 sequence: CASTVGLSYNEQFF. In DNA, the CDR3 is TGTGCCAGCACTGTGGGGCTCTCCTACAATGAGCAGTTCTTC.

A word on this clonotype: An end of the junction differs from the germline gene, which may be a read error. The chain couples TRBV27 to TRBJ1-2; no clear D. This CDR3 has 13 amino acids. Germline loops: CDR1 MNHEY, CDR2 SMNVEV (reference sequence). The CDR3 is CASSFAENYDYTF. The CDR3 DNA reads TGTGCCAGCAGTTTCGCCGAGAACTATGACTACACCTTC.

CDR3 loop: CASSVARTGFSDTQYF. The CDR3 DNA sequence: TGTGCCAGCAGCGTGGCCCGGACAGGGTTTTCAGATACGCAGTATTTT. The J gene is TRBJ2-3, the V gene TRBV9, with TRBD1 matching 8 bases. The CDR3 length is 16 residues. Trimming removed 2 bases from V and 4 bases from J; junction bases left unmatched: 9. CDR1 is SGDLS, CDR2 YYNGEE, per germline.

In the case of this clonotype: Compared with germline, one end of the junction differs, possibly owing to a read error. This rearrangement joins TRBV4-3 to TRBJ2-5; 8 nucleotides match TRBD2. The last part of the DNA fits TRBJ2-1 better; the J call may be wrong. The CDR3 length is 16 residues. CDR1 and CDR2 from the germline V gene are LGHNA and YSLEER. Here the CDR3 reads CASSQDMASGPNGQFF. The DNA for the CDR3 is TGCGCCAGCAGCCAAGATATGGCTAGCGGGCCCAATGGGCAGTTCTTC.

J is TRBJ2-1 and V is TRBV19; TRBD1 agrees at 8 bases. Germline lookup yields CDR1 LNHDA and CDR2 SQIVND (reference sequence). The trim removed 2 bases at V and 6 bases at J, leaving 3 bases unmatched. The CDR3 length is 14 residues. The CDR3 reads CASSIQGALNEQFF. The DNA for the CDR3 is TGTGCCAGTAGTATACAGGGGGCCCTCAATGAGCAGTTCTTC.

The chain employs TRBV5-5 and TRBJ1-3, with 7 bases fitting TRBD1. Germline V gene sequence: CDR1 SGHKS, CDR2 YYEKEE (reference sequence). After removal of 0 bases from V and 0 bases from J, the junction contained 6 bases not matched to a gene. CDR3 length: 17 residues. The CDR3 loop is CASSLEGAEFSGNTIYF. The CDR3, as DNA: TGTGCCAGCAGCTTGGAGGGGGCCGAATTCTCTGGAAACACCATATATTTT.

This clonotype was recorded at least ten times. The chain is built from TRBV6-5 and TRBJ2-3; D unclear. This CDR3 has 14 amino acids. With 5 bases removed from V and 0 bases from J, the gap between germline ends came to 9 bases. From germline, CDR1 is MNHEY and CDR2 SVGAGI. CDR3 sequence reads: CASSSPGSTDTQYF. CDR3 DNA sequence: TGTGCCAGCAGTAGTCCCGGGAGCACAGATACGCAGTATTTT.

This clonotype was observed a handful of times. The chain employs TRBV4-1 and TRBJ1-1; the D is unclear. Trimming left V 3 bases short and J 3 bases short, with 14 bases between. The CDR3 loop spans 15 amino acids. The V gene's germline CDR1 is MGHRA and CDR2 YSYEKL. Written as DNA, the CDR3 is TGCGCCAGCAGCCACGCACGGACTTTTGACACTGAAGCTTTCTTT. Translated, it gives CASSHARTFDTEAFF.